This record covers a single T cell receptor beta chain. The V and J ends lost 4 bases and 2 bases respectively, with 12 bases between them. This CDR3 region has 14 residues. The germline V gene encodes CDR1 SGHRS and CDR2 YFSETQ. These data originate in a study of T-cell reconstitution after alpha-beta-depleted transplantation in children. Molecular barcoding with unique molecular identifiers was used for the TCRbeta library. MiXCR, applied by TCRdb to the PCR reads, yields one record per CDR3 protein. The sample consists of a few hundred thousand distinct CDR3 sequences, approximately 9.8% of them appearing once.

V is TRBV5-1 and J is TRBJ2-5; no clear D. The sample here was PBMCs from the stem cell graft donor, taken from the stem cell graft. The receptor comes from a human donor who donated a stem cell graft to a child with SCID. The CDR3 spells CASSEGSSQETQYF. Written as DNA, the CDR3 is TGCGCCAGCAGCGAAGGCAGTTCACAAGAGACCCAGTACTTC.